This T cell receptor beta chain was found in a study of stem cell transplantation in POMP-related autoinflammatory disease. Study-level findings and limits: PRAID patients trended toward lower TRB diversity and higher clonality in all analyzed T-cell subsets.

Only in-frame clones appear in the TCRdb table, and some are missing; sequencing was by immunoSEQ multiplex PCR. The sample holds more than 20,000 clones, 75% to 90% seen once. The CDR3 is 15 amino acids. The V gene lost 7 bases and the J gene lost 2 bases, with 15 bases spanning the gap. The V gene's germline CDR1 is MNHEY and CDR2 SVGAGI. Prominent immunodeficiency with autoinflammation defined PRAID. Regarding this clone: As yet, its antigen is unknown.

Sample: CD4+ T cells from PBMCs, taken before stem cell transplantation. The chain links TRBV6-5 to TRBJ1-5, with D hard to call. The sequence was collected from a human donor with POMP-related autoinflammation and immune dysregulation (PRAID). CDR3 nucleotide sequence: TGTGCCAGCACCCGAACCGGGGAGGGCAATCAGCCCCAGCATTTT. Its protein is CASTRTGEGNQPQHF.